This T cell receptor beta chain appears in the sequencing data of a study of blood T cells in healthy people across ages. Germline CDR1 MNHEY, CDR2 SMNVEV (reference sequence). The CDR3 has 11 residues. Then a second PCR, running about 6 to 12 cycles, was carried out with a sample-barcoded 5' primer and a J-beta primer mix. All cDNA molecules were each tagged by a template-switch adaptor with 12 random nucleotides. TCRdb re-called the 5' RACE reads through MiXCR, storing one row per CDR3 protein. The sample shows 1.5 million to 2 million distinct CDR3 sequences, 28% of them seen only once. As regards this clonotype: The junction shows a germline mismatch at one end, possibly a read error.

Specimen: blood. The receptor was isolated from a woman aged 30 to 39 in good health. The chain uses TRBV27 and TRBJ2-3; D remains ambiguous. CDR3 sequence reads: CTSSGTDTQYF. CDR3 bases: TGTACCAGCAGTGGCACAGATACGCAGTATTTT.